This TCR beta chain was sequenced for a study of radiation and T cells in renal cell carcinoma. Documented time point: blood 2 weeks post-SBRT. Indicated treatment: 15 Gy SBRT to primary tumor, nephrectomy 4 weeks later. Sequenced by immunoSEQ multiplex PCR; TCRdb stores in-frame clones only, minus some. The table has roughly 140,000 clones, 80% to 90% seen once; the top ten hold 10% to 15%. The CDR3 runs to 15 residues. Germline assignment: CDR1 MNHNS and CDR2 SASEGT. Trimming removed 6 bases from V and 3 bases from J, with 18 bases in between. This clone was observed a few times. Specimen: blood, collected from a patient whose treatment included radiotherapy and nephrectomy. J is TRBJ2-7 and V is TRBV6-1, with a possible D match to TRBD2 (6 bases). This TCR was sampled from a woman in her 50s with renal cell carcinoma. CDR3 residues: CASSPARGTDYEQYF. The CDR3 region has the DNA TGTGCCAGCAGCCCTGCTCGGGGGACCGACTACGAGCAGTACTTC.